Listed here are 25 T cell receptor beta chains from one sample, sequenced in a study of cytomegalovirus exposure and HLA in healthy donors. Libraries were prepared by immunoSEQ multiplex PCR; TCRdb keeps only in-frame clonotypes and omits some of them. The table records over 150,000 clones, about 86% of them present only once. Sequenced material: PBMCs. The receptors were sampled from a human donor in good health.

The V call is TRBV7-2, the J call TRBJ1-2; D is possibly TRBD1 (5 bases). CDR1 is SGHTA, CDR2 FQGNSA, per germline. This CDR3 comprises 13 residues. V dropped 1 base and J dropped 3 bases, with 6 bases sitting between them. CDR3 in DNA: TGTGCCAGCAGCTTAGGGGACTACTATGGCTACACCTTC. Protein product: CASSLGDYYGYTF. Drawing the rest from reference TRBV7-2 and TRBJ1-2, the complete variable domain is GAGVSQSPSNKVTEKGKDVELRCDPISGHTALYWYRQSLGQGLEFLIYFQGNSAPDKSGLPSDRFSAERTGGSVSTLTIQRTQQEDSAVYLCASSLGDYYGYTFGSGTRLTVV.

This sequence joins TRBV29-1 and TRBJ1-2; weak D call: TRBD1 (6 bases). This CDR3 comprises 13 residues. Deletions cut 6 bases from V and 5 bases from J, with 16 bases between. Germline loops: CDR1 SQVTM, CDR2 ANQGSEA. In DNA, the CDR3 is TGCAGCGTGGGGGCAGGGATTGAGTATGGCTACACCTTC. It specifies CSVGAGIEYGYTF.

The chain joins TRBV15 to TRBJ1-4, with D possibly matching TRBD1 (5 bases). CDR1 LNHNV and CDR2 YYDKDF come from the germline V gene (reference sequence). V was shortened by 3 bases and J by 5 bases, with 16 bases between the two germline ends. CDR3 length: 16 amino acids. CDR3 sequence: CATSRERGIGNEKLFF. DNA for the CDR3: TGTGCCACCAGCAGGGAGCGGGGGATTGGAAATGAAAAACTGTTTTTT.

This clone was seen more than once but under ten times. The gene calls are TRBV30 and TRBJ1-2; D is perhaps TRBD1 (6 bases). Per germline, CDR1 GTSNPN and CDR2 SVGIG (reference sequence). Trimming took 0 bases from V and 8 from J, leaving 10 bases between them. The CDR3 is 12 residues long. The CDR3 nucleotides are TGTGCCTGGAGTGTCGGGGGGCCAGGCTACACCTTC. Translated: CAWSVGGPGYTF.

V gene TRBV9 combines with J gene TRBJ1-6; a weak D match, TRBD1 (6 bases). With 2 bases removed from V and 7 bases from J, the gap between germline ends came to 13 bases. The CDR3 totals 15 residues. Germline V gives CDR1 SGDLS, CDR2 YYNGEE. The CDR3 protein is CASSVSDSQNSPLHF. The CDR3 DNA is TGTGCCAGCAGCGTTTCGGACAGCCAAAATTCACCCCTCCACTTT.

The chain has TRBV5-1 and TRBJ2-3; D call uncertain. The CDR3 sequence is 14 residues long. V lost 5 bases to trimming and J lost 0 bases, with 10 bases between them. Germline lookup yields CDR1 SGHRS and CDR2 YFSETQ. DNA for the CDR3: TGCGCCAGCAGACAGTTTTCTAGCACAGATACGCAGTATTTT. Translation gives CASRQFSSTDTQYF.

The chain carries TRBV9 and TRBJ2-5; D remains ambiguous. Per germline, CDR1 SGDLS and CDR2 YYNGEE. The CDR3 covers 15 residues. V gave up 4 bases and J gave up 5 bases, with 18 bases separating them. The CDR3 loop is CASSPHRGVQETQYF. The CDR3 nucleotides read TGTGCCAGCAGCCCCCATAGAGGCGTTCAGGAGACCCAGTACTTC.

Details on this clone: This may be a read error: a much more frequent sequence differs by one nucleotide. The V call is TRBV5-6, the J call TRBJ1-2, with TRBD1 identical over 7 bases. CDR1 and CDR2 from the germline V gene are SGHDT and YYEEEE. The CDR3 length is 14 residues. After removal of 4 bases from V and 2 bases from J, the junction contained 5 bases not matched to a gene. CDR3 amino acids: CASSTGTANYGYTF. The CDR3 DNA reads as TGTGCCAGCAGCACCGGGACAGCCAACTATGGCTACACCTTC. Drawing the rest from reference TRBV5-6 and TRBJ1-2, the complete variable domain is DAGVTQSPTHLIKTRGQQVTLRCSPKSGHDTVSWYQQALGQGPQFIFQYYEEEERQRGNFPDRFSGHQFPNYSSELNVNALLLGDSALYLCASSTGTANYGYTFGSGTRLTVV.

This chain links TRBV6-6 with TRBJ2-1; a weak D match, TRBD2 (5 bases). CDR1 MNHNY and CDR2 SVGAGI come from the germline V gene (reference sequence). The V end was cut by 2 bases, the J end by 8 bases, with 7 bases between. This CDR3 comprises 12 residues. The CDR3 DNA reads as TGTGCCAGCAGTTACCTGAGGGATGAGCAGTTCTTC. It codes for CASSYLRDEQFF.

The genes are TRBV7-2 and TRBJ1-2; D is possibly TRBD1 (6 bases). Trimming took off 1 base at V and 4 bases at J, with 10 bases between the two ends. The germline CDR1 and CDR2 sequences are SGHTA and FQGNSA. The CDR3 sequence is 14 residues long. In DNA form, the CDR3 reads TGTGCCAGCAGCTTAGAAGGCAGGGGCTATGGCTACACCTTC. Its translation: CASSLEGRGYGYTF.

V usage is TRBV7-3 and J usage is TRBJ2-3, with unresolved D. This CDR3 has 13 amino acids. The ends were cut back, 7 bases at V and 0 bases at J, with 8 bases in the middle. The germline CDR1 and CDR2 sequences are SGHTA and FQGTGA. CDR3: CASKRGSTDTQYF. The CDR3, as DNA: TGTGCCAGCAAGAGAGGAAGCACAGATACGCAGTATTTT.

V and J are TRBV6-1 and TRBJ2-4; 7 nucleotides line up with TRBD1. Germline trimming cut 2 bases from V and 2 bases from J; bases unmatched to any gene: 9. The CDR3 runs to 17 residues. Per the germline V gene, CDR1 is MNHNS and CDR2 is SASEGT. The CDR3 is CASSEMVKGATKNIQYF. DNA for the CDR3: TGTGCCAGCAGTGAAATGGTTAAGGGGGCTACCAAAAACATTCAGTACTTC.

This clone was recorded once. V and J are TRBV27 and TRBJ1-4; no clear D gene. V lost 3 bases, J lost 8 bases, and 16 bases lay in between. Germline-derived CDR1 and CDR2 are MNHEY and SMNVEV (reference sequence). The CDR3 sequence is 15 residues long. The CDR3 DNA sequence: TGTGCCAGCAGTTTGGCGGGAGCAGGCGGGGAAAAACTGTTTTTT. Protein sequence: CASSLAGAGGEKLFF. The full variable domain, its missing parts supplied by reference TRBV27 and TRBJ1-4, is EAQVTQNPRYLITVTGKKLTVTCSQNMNHEYMSWYRQDPGLGLRQIYYSMNVEVTDKGDVPEGYKVSRKEKRNFPLILESPSPNQTSLYFCASSLAGAGGEKLFFGSGTQLSVL.

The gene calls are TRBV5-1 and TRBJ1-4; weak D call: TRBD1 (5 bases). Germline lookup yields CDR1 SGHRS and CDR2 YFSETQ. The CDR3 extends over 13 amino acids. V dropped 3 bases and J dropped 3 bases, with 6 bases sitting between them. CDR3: CASSSGSNEKLFF. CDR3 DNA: TGCGCCAGCAGCTCAGGGTCTAATGAAAAACTGTTTTTT.

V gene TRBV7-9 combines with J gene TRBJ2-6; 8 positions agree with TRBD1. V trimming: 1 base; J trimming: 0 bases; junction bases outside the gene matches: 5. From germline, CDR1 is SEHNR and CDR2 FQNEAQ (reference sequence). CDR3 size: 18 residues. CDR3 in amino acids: CASSLVRTGISGANVLTF. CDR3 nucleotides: TGTGCCAGCAGCTTAGTGAGGACAGGGATCTCTGGGGCCAACGTCCTGACTTTC.

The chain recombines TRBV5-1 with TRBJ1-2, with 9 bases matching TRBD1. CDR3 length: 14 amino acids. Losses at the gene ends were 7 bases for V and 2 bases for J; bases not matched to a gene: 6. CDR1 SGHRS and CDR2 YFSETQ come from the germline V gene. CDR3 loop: CASAWDRDNYGYTF. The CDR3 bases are TGCGCCAGCGCCTGGGACAGGGACAACTATGGCTACACCTTC.

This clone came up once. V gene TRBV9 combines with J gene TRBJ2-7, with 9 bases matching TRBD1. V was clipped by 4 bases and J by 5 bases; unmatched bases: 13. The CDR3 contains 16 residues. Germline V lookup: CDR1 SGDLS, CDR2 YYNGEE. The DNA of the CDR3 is TGTGCCAGCAGCCCTAGAGGGGGGACAGGGTTCGACGAGCAGTACTTC. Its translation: CASSPRGGTGFDEQYF. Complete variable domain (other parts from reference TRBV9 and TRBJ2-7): DSGVTQTPKHLITATGQRVTLRCSPRSGDLSVYWYQQSLDQGLQFLIQYYNGEERAKGNILERFSAQQFPDLHSELNLSSLELGDSALYFCASSPRGGTGFDEQYFGPGTRLTVT.

The CDR3 here is CASSLTRDRVNNEQFF. The CDR3 DNA reads TGTGCCAGCAGCCTAACCCGGGACAGGGTTAACAATGAGCAGTTCTTC. The chain combines TRBV7-2 with TRBJ2-1, with TRBD1 identical over 9 bases. The CDR3 consists of 16 residues. The junction had 10 bases not matched to a gene; V was cut back by 5 bases and J by 5 bases. CDR1 and CDR2 (germline): SGHTA, FQGNSA. Combining the CDR3 with reference TRBV7-2 and TRBJ2-1 gives the whole variable domain GAGVSQSPSNKVTEKGKDVELRCDPISGHTALYWYRQSLGQGLEFLIYFQGNSAPDKSGLPSDRFSAERTGGSVSTLTIQRTQQEDSAVYLCASSLTRDRVNNEQFFGPGTRLTVL.

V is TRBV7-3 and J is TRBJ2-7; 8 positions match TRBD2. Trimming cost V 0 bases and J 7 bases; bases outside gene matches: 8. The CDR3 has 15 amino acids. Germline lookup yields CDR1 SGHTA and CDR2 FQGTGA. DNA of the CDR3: TGTGCCAGCAGCTTAACGTGGACTAGCTTTGGTGAGCAGTACTTC. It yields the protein CASSLTWTSFGEQYF.

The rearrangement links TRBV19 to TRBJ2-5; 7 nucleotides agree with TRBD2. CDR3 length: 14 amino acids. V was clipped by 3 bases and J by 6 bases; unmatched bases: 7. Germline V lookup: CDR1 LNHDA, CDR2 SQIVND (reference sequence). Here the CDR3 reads CASSMFGEGKTQYF. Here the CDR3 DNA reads TGTGCCAGTAGTATGTTCGGGGAGGGGAAGACCCAGTACTTC.

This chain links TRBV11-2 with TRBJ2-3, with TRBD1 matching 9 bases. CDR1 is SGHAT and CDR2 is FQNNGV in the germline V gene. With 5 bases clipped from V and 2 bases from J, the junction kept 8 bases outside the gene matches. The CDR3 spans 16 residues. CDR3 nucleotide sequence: TGTGCCAGCAGCGGGTGGCGGACAGGGGACACAGATACGCAGTATTTT. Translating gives CASSGWRTGDTDTQYF.

CDR3 region: CAWSVTGKGGNTEAFF. CDR3 bases: TGTGCCTGGAGTGTAACAGGGAAAGGAGGGAACACTGAAGCTTTCTTT. The chain couples TRBV30 to TRBJ1-1, with a possible D match to TRBD1 (6 bases). V shed 0 bases and J shed 1 base, with 15 bases lying between them. The CDR3 spans 16 residues. The germline V gene has CDR1 GTSNPN and CDR2 SVGIG (reference sequence).

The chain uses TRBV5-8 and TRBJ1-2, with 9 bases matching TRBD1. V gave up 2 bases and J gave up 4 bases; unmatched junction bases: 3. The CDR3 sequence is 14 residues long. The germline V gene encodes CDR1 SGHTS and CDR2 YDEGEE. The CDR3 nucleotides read TGTGCCAGCAGCTTAGGGACAGGGACCTATGGCTACACCTTC. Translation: CASSLGTGTYGYTF.

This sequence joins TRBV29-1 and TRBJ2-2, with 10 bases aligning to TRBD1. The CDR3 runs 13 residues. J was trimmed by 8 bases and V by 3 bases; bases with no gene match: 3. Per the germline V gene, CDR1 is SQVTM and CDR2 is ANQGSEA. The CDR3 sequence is CSVEDRGSGELFF. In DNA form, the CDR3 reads TGCAGCGTTGAGGACAGGGGGTCAGGGGAGCTGTTTTTT.

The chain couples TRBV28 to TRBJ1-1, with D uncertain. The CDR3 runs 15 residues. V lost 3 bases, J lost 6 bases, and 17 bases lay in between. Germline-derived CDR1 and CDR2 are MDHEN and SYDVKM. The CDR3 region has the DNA TGTGCCAGCAGTTTCCTCTTAGGAGGGTCATCTGAAGCTTTCTTT. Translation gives CASSFLLGGSSEAFF.